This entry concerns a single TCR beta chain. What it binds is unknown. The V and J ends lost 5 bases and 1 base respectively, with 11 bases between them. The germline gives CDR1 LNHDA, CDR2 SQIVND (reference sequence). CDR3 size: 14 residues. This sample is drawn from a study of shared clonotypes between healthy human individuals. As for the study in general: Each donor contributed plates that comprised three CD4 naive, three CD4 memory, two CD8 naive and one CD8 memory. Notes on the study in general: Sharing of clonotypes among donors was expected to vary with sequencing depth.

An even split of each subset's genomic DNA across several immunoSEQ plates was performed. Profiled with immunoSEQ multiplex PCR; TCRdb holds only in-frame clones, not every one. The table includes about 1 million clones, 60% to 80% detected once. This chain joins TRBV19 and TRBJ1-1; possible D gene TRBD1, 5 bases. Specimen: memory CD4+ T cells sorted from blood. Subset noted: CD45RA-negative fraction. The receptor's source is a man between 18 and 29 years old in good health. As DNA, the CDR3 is TGTGCCAGTAGTCGAAGCAGGGCGAACACTGAAGCTTTCTTT. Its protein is CASSRSRANTEAFF. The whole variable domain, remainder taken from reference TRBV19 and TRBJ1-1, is DGGITQSPKYLFRKEGQNVTLSCEQNLNHDAMYWYRQDPGQGLRLIYYSQIVNDFQKGDIAEGYSVSREKKESFPLTVTSAQKNPTAFYLCASSRSRANTEAFFGQGTRLTVV.